These 29 T cell receptor beta chains were all obtained from the same sample, sequenced in a study of T-cell memory formation after mild COVID-19. Via MiXCR, TCRdb re-called the 5' RACE reads, giving one row per CDR3 protein. The repertoire holds 120,000 or so distinct CDR3 sequences, with approximately 15% as singletons. Sequencing was done on a sample of PBMCs or a T cell subset sorted from them (not recorded which). All receptors come from an adult woman who had mild COVID-19 (a few samples of this study predate the infection). Cell type and time point are not known.

This clonotype has a single count. This rearrangement joins TRBV7-6 to TRBJ2-3; unclear D gene. Germline lookup yields CDR1 SGHVS and CDR2 FNYEAQ. The V and J ends lost 4 bases and 1 base respectively, with 12 bases between them. This CDR3 spans 15 amino acids. CDR3 sequence: CASSSPPGGTDTQYF. DNA for the CDR3: TGTGCCAGCAGCTCCCCCCCCGGTGGCACAGATACGCAGTATTTT.

V is TRBV7-8 and J is TRBJ2-5; 10 positions agree with TRBD2. The junction had 11 bases not matched to a gene; V was cut back by 6 bases and J by 1 base. Per the germline V gene, CDR1 is SGHVS and CDR2 is FQNEAQ. The length of the CDR3 is 17 residues. The CDR3: CASSQSLAGVLQETQYF. DNA for the CDR3: TGTGCCAGCAGTCAATCCCTAGCGGGAGTCCTCCAAGAGACCCAGTACTTC. The variable domain in full, completed from reference TRBV7-8 and TRBJ2-5, reads GAGVSQSPRYKVAKRGQDVALRCDPISGHVSLFWYQQALGQGPEFLTYFQNEAQLDKSGLPSDRFFAERPEGSVSTLKIQRTQQEDSAVYLCASSQSLAGVLQETQYFGPGTRLLVL.

The V gene is TRBV2, the J gene TRBJ1-2; 7 nucleotides line up with TRBD1. There are 13 residues in the CDR3. CDR1 and CDR2 from the germline V gene are SNHLY and FYNNEI. The V segment lost 6 bases and the J segment 6 bases; nucleotides outside the gene matches: 7. DNA of the CDR3: TGTGCCAGCAGCTACGACAGGGTGAATGGCTACACCTTC. Amino acids: CASSYDRVNGYTF.

The CDR3 DNA is TGTGCCAGCAGCCGTACAGCGGGTTCAAGCACAGATACGCAGTATTTT. Translated: CASSRTAGSSTDTQYF. The rearrangement joins TRBV7-2 to TRBJ2-3, with D possibly being TRBD2 (6 bases). Germline V lookup: CDR1 SGHTA, CDR2 FQGNSA. The CDR3 has 16 amino acids. The V end was cut by 5 bases, the J end by 0 bases, with 15 bases between.

This clonotype was counted only a few times. The rearrangement uses TRBV7-8 and TRBJ2-5; D remains unclear. With 1 base removed from V and 4 bases from J, the gap between germline ends came to 19 bases. The CDR3 is 17 residues long. Germline values: CDR1 SGHVS, CDR2 FQNEAQ. The CDR3 DNA is TGTGCCAGCAGCTTAGAGCCAGGACGCTCCCTAGGAGAGACCCAGTACTTC. The encoded protein is CASSLEPGRSLGETQYF.

This clonotype showed up just a few times. The V call is TRBV30, the J call TRBJ2-7; TRBD2 agrees at 11 bases. J gave up 2 bases and V 7 bases, and 4 bases lay outside the gene matches. Germline V lookup: CDR1 GTSNPN, CDR2 SVGIG (reference sequence). This CDR3 has 13 amino acids. The CDR3 loop is CALSSGGTYEQYF. CDR3 bases: TGTGCCTTGTCTAGCGGGGGGACCTACGAGCAGTACTTC. The full variable domain, with the rest looked up from reference TRBV30 and TRBJ2-7, is SQTIHQWPATLVQPVGSPLSLECTVEGTSNPNLYWYRQAAGRGLQLLFYSVGIGQISSEVPQNLSASRPQDRQFILSSKKLLLSDSGFYLCALSSGGTYEQYFGPGTRLTVT.

The gene calls are TRBV5-1 and TRBJ2-1; no firm D call. V lost 4 bases to trimming and J lost 1 base, with 12 bases between them. Germline CDR1 SGHRS, CDR2 YFSETQ. This CDR3 contains 15 residues. The CDR3: CASSHNDGSYNEQFF. The CDR3 bases are TGCGCCAGCAGCCATAACGACGGTTCCTACAATGAGCAGTTCTTC.

The table lists this clonotype with a few counts. The chain is built from TRBV15 and TRBJ2-2; the match to TRBD2 covers 7 bases. There are 16 residues in the CDR3. V lost 0 bases, J lost 4 bases, and 5 bases stayed unmatched. CDR1 is LNHNV, CDR2 YYDKDF, per germline (reference sequence). The CDR3 DNA reads TGTGCCACCAGCAGAGATCCGGGACTACGCACCGGGGAGCTGTTTTTT. This gives the protein CATSRDPGLRTGELFF.

The genes are TRBV19 and TRBJ1-1; D not certain. Deletions cut 10 bases from V and 3 bases from J, with 12 bases between. Germline V gene data show CDR1 as LNHDA and CDR2 as SQIVND (reference sequence). The CDR3 is 12 amino acids. In nucleotides, the CDR3 is TGTGCCACCTCCGGGCCCCACACTGAAGCTTTCTTT. It translates to CATSGPHTEAFF.

The J gene is TRBJ1-6, the V gene TRBV2; D is possibly TRBD1 (6 bases). Germline V gives CDR1 SNHLY, CDR2 FYNNEI. The CDR3 runs 15 residues. V was clipped by 4 bases and J by 5 bases, with 12 bases between them. CDR3 sequence: CASSVGGGDNSPLHF. CDR3 nucleotides: TGTGCCAGCAGTGTTGGAGGGGGAGATAATTCACCCCTCCACTTT.

The chain is built from TRBV27 and TRBJ2-2; D not certain. Deletions cut 6 bases from V and 7 bases from J, with 15 bases between. The CDR3 covers 14 residues. The germline V gene encodes CDR1 MNHEY and CDR2 SMNVEV (reference sequence). CDR3 loop: CASRTTAGFGELFF. The CDR3 bases are TGTGCCAGCAGAACCACCGCCGGGTTCGGGGAGCTGTTTTTT.

This clonotype was seen a handful of times. The chain combines TRBV2 with TRBJ2-1; TRBD2 agrees at 10 bases. The V and J ends lost 6 bases and 6 bases, in that order; junction bases with no gene match: 5. Germline CDR1 and CDR2: SNHLY and FYNNEI. The CDR3 covers 14 residues. The CDR3 loop reads CASRSPSGSNEQFF. The CDR3 DNA reads TGTGCCAGCAGGTCCCCTAGCGGGAGCAATGAGCAGTTCTTC.

This clonotype was observed a few times. The chain couples TRBV7-6 to TRBJ2-7; the D gene could be TRBD1 or TRBD2 (7 bases each). The germline V and J ends were trimmed by 2 bases and 7 bases, with 15 bases remaining between them. The CDR3 runs 14 residues. The germline gives CDR1 SGHVS, CDR2 FNYEAQ. CDR3 in DNA: TGTGCCAGCAGCTTAACTGACAGGGAGGGAGAGCAGTACTTC. This gives the protein CASSLTDREGEQYF.

The chain combines TRBV5-1 with TRBJ2-1, with D unclear. The CDR3 sequence is 13 residues long. V lost 3 bases and J lost 8, with 12 bases in between. Germline loops: CDR1 SGHRS, CDR2 YFSETQ. CDR3 sequence reads: CASSSLDFHEQFF. CDR3 coding DNA: TGCGCCAGCAGCTCGCTCGACTTTCATGAGCAGTTCTTC.

The chain employs TRBV19 and TRBJ2-4; D is perhaps TRBD1 or TRBD2 (5 bases each). V lost 3 bases and J 7 bases, leaving 16 bases between the germline ends. The CDR3 consists of 15 residues. From germline, CDR1 is LNHDA and CDR2 SQIVND (reference sequence). This CDR3 reads CASSMGTTRNNIQYF. CDR3 DNA: TGTGCCAGTAGTATGGGGACGACCCGAAACAACATTCAGTACTTC. The full variable domain, in which reference TRBV19 and TRBJ2-4 provide the parts outside the CDR3, is DGGITQSPKYLFRKEGQNVTLSCEQNLNHDAMYWYRQDPGQGLRLIYYSQIVNDFQKGDIAEGYSVSREKKESFPLTVTSAQKNPTAFYLCASSMGTTRNNIQYFGAGTRLSVL.

This clonotype was observed a few times. The rearrangement uses TRBV3-1 and TRBJ1-1; D is uncertain. Germline V gene data show CDR1 as LGHDT and CDR2 as YNNKEL (reference sequence). This CDR3 is 13 amino acids long. V was shortened by 1 base and J by 1 base, with 4 bases between the two germline ends. The DNA of the CDR3 is TGTGCCAGCAGCCAAGTACAGAACACTGAAGCTTTCTTT. This encodes CASSQVQNTEAFF.

This sequence joins TRBV5-5 and TRBJ2-6; 11 positions match TRBD2. Per germline, CDR1 SGHKS and CDR2 YYEKEE (reference sequence). V shed 4 bases and J 0 bases; nucleotides not matched to a gene: 3. The CDR3 runs 17 residues. In DNA form, the CDR3 reads TGTGCCAGCAGCATTCTAGCGGGAGGCTCTGGGGCCAACGTCCTGACTTTC. This codes for CASSILAGGSGANVLTF. Together with reference TRBV5-5 and TRBJ2-6, the CDR3 gives the full variable domain: DAGVTQSPTHLIKTRGQQVTLRCSPISGHKSVSWYQQVLGQGPQFIFQYYEKEERGRGNFPDRFSARQFPNYSSELNVNALLLGDSALYLCASSILAGGSGANVLTFGAGSRLTVL.

The chain is built from TRBV7-9 and TRBJ2-5; TRBD2 aligns across 7 bases. The V gene's germline CDR1 is SEHNR and CDR2 FQNEAQ (reference sequence). The junction had 4 bases not matched to a gene; V was cut back by 4 bases and J by 5 bases. CDR3 length equals 13 residues. CDR3 nucleotides: TGTGCCAGCAGCTCGGGGGGAGCGGAGACCCAGTACTTC. Protein sequence: CASSSGGAETQYF.

This clonotype was seen more than once but under ten times. The rearrangement joins TRBV9 to TRBJ1-5, with D unclear. The V gene lost 0 bases and the J gene lost 5 bases, with 12 bases spanning the gap. This CDR3 has 15 amino acids. Germline CDR1 and CDR2: SGDLS and YYNGEE. The CDR3 nucleotides are TGTGCCAGCAGCGTAGGGGAAGGGTTTTATCAGCCCCAGCATTTT. Its protein product is CASSVGEGFYQPQHF.

V gene TRBV11-1 combines with J gene TRBJ1-2; D unresolved. Trimming took 5 bases from V and 3 from J, leaving 10 bases between them. The V gene's germline CDR1 is SGHAT and CDR2 FQDESV (reference sequence). This CDR3 is 13 amino acids long. CDR3: CASSLGRDYGYTF. The CDR3 DNA is TGTGCCAGCAGCCTCGGGAGGGACTATGGCTACACCTTC.

The table lists this clonotype with a few counts. The chain carries TRBV5-1 and TRBJ2-7; 11 bases are a match to TRBD2. The CDR3 length is 13 residues. Germline CDR1 is SGHRS and CDR2 is YFSETQ. V shed 4 bases and J 5 bases; nucleotides not matched to a gene: 2. This chain's CDR3 is CASSRGLADEQYF. The CDR3 DNA sequence: TGCGCCAGCAGCAGGGGACTAGCGGACGAGCAGTACTTC.

In DNA form, the CDR3 reads TGTGCCAGCAGTGATGTCGGGATCCCCGGGGAGCTGTTTTTT. Its protein is CASSDVGIPGELFF. The chain recombines TRBV2 with TRBJ2-2; possibly TRBD2 for D (5 bases). The CDR3 is 14 amino acids. Germline V gene sequence: CDR1 SNHLY, CDR2 FYNNEI. Between the trimmed V and J ends, which lost 3 bases and 6 bases, there was a span of 11 bases.

The chain couples TRBV4-2 to TRBJ2-7; tentative D call: TRBD2 (5 bases). Trimming stripped 0 bases from V and 1 base from J, with 10 bases between. Germline V CDR1 and CDR2: LGHNA, YNFKEQ. The CDR3 is made up of 15 amino acids. CDR3 DNA sequence: TGTGCCAGCAGCCAAGATACTAGACCGTCCTACGAGCAGTACTTC. Encoded protein: CASSQDTRPSYEQYF.

This clonotype was recorded a few times. The rearrangement uses TRBV12-3 or TRBV12-4 and TRBJ2-2; D is uncertain. Trimming took 0 bases from V and 3 from J, leaving 11 bases between them. CDR3 length: 16 residues. The CDR3 DNA reads as TGTGCCAGCAGTTTAGCGCACCACACCGACACCGGGGAGCTGTTTTTT. Translation gives CASSLAHHTDTGELFF.

This clonotype was seen a handful of times. The rearrangement joins TRBV5-1 to TRBJ2-3, with D unresolved. There are 14 residues in the CDR3. Trimming stripped 0 bases from V and 6 bases from J, with 11 bases between. Germline lookup yields CDR1 SGHRS and CDR2 YFSETQ. CDR3 residues: CASSLGGRSDTQYF. The CDR3 DNA reads as TGCGCCAGCAGCTTGGGGGGAAGGTCCGATACGCAGTATTTT.

This clonotype was counted only a few times. The chain recombines TRBV29-1 with TRBJ2-1; D possibly corresponds to TRBD1 (5 bases). There are 15 residues in the CDR3. The V gene lost 4 bases and the J gene lost 0 bases, with 13 bases spanning the gap. The germline gives CDR1 SQVTM, CDR2 ANQGSEA. The CDR3, as DNA: TGCAGCGTTGTTCCTTTGACAGCCTCCTACAATGAGCAGTTCTTC. Translation gives CSVVPLTASYNEQFF.

This clonotype was observed a handful of times. The chain employs TRBV4-1 and TRBJ2-7; TRBD1 or TRBD2 may be the D gene (6 bases each). Germline V gives CDR1 MGHRA, CDR2 YSYEKL. This CDR3 has 15 amino acids. Trimming pared 5 bases from V and 5 bases from J, leaving 19 bases between. This chain's CDR3 is CASSRGTPGEDEQYF. The CDR3 coding sequence is TGCGCCAGCAGCAGGGGGACACCCGGGGAGGACGAGCAGTACTTC.

This clonotype was observed many times. The chain is built from TRBV20-1 and TRBJ2-1; the match to TRBD2 covers 10 bases. In germline, CDR1 is DFQATT, CDR2 SNEGSKA (reference sequence). J gave up 7 bases and V 0 bases, and 3 bases lay outside the gene matches. CDR3 length: 14 amino acids. The DNA for the CDR3 is TGCAGTGCTAGAGAAAGCGGGAGGGGAAATGAGCAGTTCTTC. It encodes CSARESGRGNEQFF.

This rearrangement joins TRBV4-1 to TRBJ2-2, with D possibly being TRBD1 (6 bases). Germline loops: CDR1 MGHRA, CDR2 YSYEKL. This CDR3 region has 19 residues. The ends were cut back, 1 base at V and 2 bases at J, with 20 bases in the middle. The CDR3 DNA reads as TGCGCCAGCAGCCAAGTTAGGGGGACGACAGGAGTTAACACCGGGGAGCTGTTTTTT. Encoded protein: CASSQVRGTTGVNTGELFF.